The 20 T cell receptor beta chains given below trace back to one sample, sequenced in a study of CD8+ T cells in alopecia areata. RNA was isolated and reverse transcribed to cDNA, the sequencing template. Some clones are missing from TCRdb's copy, which holds only in-frame ones; the method was immunoSEQ multiplex PCR. The data contain 160,000 or so clones, around 50% of them singletons. Here the sequenced sample was CD8+ T cells sorted from blood, taken at week 0. These receptors originate from a human donor with alopecia areata.

This clone was observed a handful of times. This sequence joins TRBV7-9 and TRBJ2-2; D is uncertain. The germline V gene encodes CDR1 SEHNR and CDR2 FQNEAQ (reference sequence). CDR3 length: 13 residues. V was clipped by 6 bases and J by 4 bases, with 9 bases between them. CDR3 in DNA: TGTGCCAGCAGACGAGATCCCACCGGGGAGCTGTTTTTT. Its protein product is CASRRDPTGELFF.

This rearrangement joins TRBV29-1 to TRBJ1-2; D unclear. This CDR3 is 14 amino acids long. V lost 6 bases and J 3 bases, leaving 17 bases between the germline ends. Per the germline V gene, CDR1 is SQVTM and CDR2 is ANQGSEA. The CDR3 is CSVGPTEGDYGYTF. Here the CDR3 DNA reads TGCAGCGTGGGTCCGACGGAGGGAGACTATGGCTACACCTTC.

The chain joins TRBV7-2 to TRBJ1-4, with 9 positions matching TRBD1. V was clipped by 5 bases and J by 0 bases; unmatched bases: 7. The CDR3 runs to 17 residues. The germline CDR1 and CDR2 sequences are SGHTA and FQGNSA. In DNA, the CDR3 is TGTGCCAGCAGCCTGCCGGGACAGGGACCAACTAATGAAAAACTGTTTTTT. Its translation is CASSLPGQGPTNEKLFF.

This rearrangement joins TRBV30 to TRBJ2-7; 11 nucleotides agree with TRBD1. From germline, CDR1 is GTSNPN and CDR2 SVGIG (reference sequence). This CDR3 is built from 13 residues. Losses at the gene ends were 5 bases for V and 2 bases for J; bases not matched to a gene: 2. The CDR3 protein is CAWAGQGAYEQYF. For the CDR3, the DNA is TGTGCCTGGGCGGGACAGGGGGCCTACGAGCAGTACTTC.

The gene calls are TRBV2 and TRBJ2-3; 8 bases line up with TRBD1. The CDR3 consists of 14 residues. Germline lookup yields CDR1 SNHLY and CDR2 FYNNEI. The V segment lost 6 bases and the J segment 3 bases; nucleotides outside the gene matches: 5. The CDR3 loop reads CASRDRVRTDTQYF. The CDR3 nucleotides read TGTGCCAGCAGGGACAGGGTGAGGACAGATACGCAGTATTTT.

V and J are TRBV5-5 and TRBJ2-3; 8 bases are a match to TRBD1. CDR1 SGHKS and CDR2 YYEKEE come from the germline V gene (reference sequence). V shed 4 bases and J 1 base; nucleotides not matched to a gene: 5. The CDR3 spans 15 residues. DNA for the CDR3: TGTGCCAGCAGCCTCGGACAGGGTGGCACAGATACGCAGTATTTT. It specifies CASSLGQGGTDTQYF.

In this sample, this clone turned up a few times. This chain uses TRBV30 with TRBJ2-5; D possibly corresponds to TRBD2 (5 bases). The J call may be in error: the DNA end matches TRBJ2-7 better. The CDR3 runs to 15 residues. The germline gives CDR1 GTSNPN, CDR2 SVGIG (reference sequence). The CDR3 region is CAWRPNPTGDYEQYF. The CDR3 DNA reads as TGTGCCTGGAGACCAAACCCCACCGGGGACTACGAGCAGTACTTC.

The chain is built from TRBV10-2 and TRBJ1-2; no clear D. Germline V gene lookup returns CDR1 WSHSY and CDR2 SAAADI. This CDR3 is built from 15 residues. Trimming removed 8 bases from V and 2 bases from J, with 18 bases in between. CDR3 loop: CASFGEAPSNYGYTF. The CDR3, as DNA: TGCGCCAGCTTTGGTGAGGCGCCCTCAAACTATGGCTACACCTTC.

This clone was recorded a few times. A much larger clone lies a single base off, so this may be a read error. The genes are TRBV6-5 and TRBJ2-1, with a possible D match to TRBD1 (5 bases). The CDR3 contains 13 residues. Germline V lookup: CDR1 MNHEY, CDR2 SVGAGI. CDR3 in amino acids: CASSDSGYNEQFF. In DNA form, the CDR3 reads TGTGCCAGCAGTGACTCAGGGTACAATGAGCAGTTCTTC.

V usage is TRBV7-9 and J usage is TRBJ2-1; D might be TRBD1 (5 bases). Germline CDR1 reads SEHNR; CDR2 reads FQNEAQ (reference sequence). The V end lost 4 bases, the J end lost 6 bases, and 10 bases lay between the germline ends. CDR3 length: 13 amino acids. The CDR3 protein is CASSSPQGNEQFF. The CDR3, as DNA: TGTGCCAGCAGCTCCCCTCAGGGCAATGAGCAGTTCTTC.

V is TRBV7-9 and J is TRBJ2-3; 7 bases are a match to TRBD2. The CDR3 is made up of 14 amino acids. The V gene end was trimmed by 5 bases and the J gene end by 2 bases; junction bases not matched to a gene: 4. The germline V gene has CDR1 SEHNR and CDR2 FQNEAQ (reference sequence). The CDR3 spells CASSLSGDTDTQYF. DNA of the CDR3: TGTGCCAGCAGCCTAAGCGGGGACACAGATACGCAGTATTTT.

This chain joins TRBV9 and TRBJ2-3, with a weak D call TRBD2 (5 bases). The CDR3 contains 15 residues. The germline V and J ends were trimmed by 0 bases and 4 bases, with 12 bases remaining between them. From germline, CDR1 is SGDLS and CDR2 YYNGEE. CDR3: CASSVVGRGADTQYF. The DNA for the CDR3 is TGTGCCAGCAGCGTAGTCGGTCGGGGAGCAGATACGCAGTATTTT. Based on the CDR3 plus reference TRBV9 and TRBJ2-3, the full variable domain is DSGVTQTPKHLITATGQRVTLRCSPRSGDLSVYWYQQSLDQGLQFLIQYYNGEERAKGNILERFSAQQFPDLHSELNLSSLELGDSALYFCASSVVGRGADTQYFGPGTRLTVL.

The rearrangement uses TRBV19 and TRBJ2-5; D is unresolved. Trimming left V 0 bases short and J 5 bases short, with 10 bases between. This CDR3 contains 14 residues. CDR1 is LNHDA, CDR2 SQIVND, per germline (reference sequence). CDR3 protein: CASSIERRRETQYF. In DNA form, the CDR3 reads TGTGCCAGTAGTATAGAGCGTCGGCGGGAGACCCAGTACTTC. Combining the CDR3 with reference TRBV19 and TRBJ2-5 gives the whole variable domain DGGITQSPKYLFRKEGQNVTLSCEQNLNHDAMYWYRQDPGQGLRLIYYSQIVNDFQKGDIAEGYSVSREKKESFPLTVTSAQKNPTAFYLCASSIERRRETQYFGPGTRLLVL.

This clone occurred once. The chain has TRBV30 and TRBJ1-1; D gene ambiguous. The CDR3 extends over 11 amino acids. CDR1 and CDR2 from the germline V gene are GTSNPN and SVGIG (reference sequence). V lost 2 bases and J 7 bases, leaving 8 bases between the germline ends. DNA for the CDR3: TGTGCCTGGAGTCGGGGTGATGAAGCTTTCTTT. Amino acid sequence: CAWSRGDEAFF.

The chain couples TRBV29-1 to TRBJ2-3; D not resolved. In germline, CDR1 is SQVTM, CDR2 ANQGSEA. The V and J ends lost 7 bases and 0 bases respectively, with 14 bases between them. CDR3 size: 14 residues. CDR3 bases: TGCAGCGCTGTTTGGGCAGGAAGCACAGATACGCAGTATTTT. This encodes CSAVWAGSTDTQYF.

The V call is TRBV27, the J call TRBJ1-1; D ambiguous. CDR1 and CDR2 from the germline V gene are MNHEY and SMNVEV (reference sequence). The CDR3 spans 12 residues. The germline V and J ends were trimmed by 5 bases and 10 bases, with 14 bases remaining between them. CDR3 sequence reads: CASSPPSRRAFF. The CDR3 DNA reads TGTGCCAGCAGTCCCCCTTCTCGAAGAGCTTTCTTT.

The chain is built from TRBV9 and TRBJ1-1; a weak D match, TRBD1 (5 bases). Trimming removed 0 bases at V and 0 bases at J, with 6 bases between. This CDR3 has 14 residues. The germline gives CDR1 SGDLS, CDR2 YYNGEE. CDR3 in amino acids: CASSVAGLNTEAFF. CDR3 DNA: TGTGCCAGCAGCGTAGCAGGGTTGAACACTGAAGCTTTCTTT.

This clone was picked up many times. V is TRBV11-2 and J is TRBJ2-7; the D is unclear. From germline, CDR1 is SGHAT and CDR2 FQNNGV. Trimming shortened V by 8 bases and J by 7 bases, and 12 bases separated the two germline ends. The CDR3 runs 11 residues. CDR3 sequence (DNA): TGTGCCAGCGGACCCCCCAGGGAGCAGTACTTC. The encoded protein is CASGPPREQYF.

The CDR3 sequence is CASSQERQGMNTGELFF. CDR3 coding DNA: TGCGCCAGCAGCCAAGAAAGGCAGGGGATGAACACCGGGGAGCTGTTTTTT. The genes are TRBV4-3 and TRBJ2-2; D is possibly TRBD1 (6 bases). The CDR3 covers 17 residues. Germline CDR1 LGHNA, CDR2 YSLEER. Trimming cost V 0 bases and J 1 base, with 12 bases left between them.

The rearrangement links TRBV2 to TRBJ2-5, with D perhaps TRBD2 (6 bases). V was pared by 9 bases and J by 1 base, with 12 bases between. Per germline, CDR1 SNHLY and CDR2 FYNNEI. This CDR3 has 13 residues. The chain's CDR3 is CASRDSAQETQYF. The CDR3 DNA follows: TGTGCCAGTCGGGACTCCGCCCAAGAGACCCAGTACTTC.